This TCR beta chain was captured in a study of a mutant IDH1 vaccine in newly diagnosed glioma. Germline V gene lookup returns CDR1 SGHNT and CDR2 YYREEE (reference sequence). Trimming pared 1 base from V and 6 bases from J, leaving 7 bases between. The CDR3 runs to 13 residues. With regard to this clone: No antigen is known for it.

Clones were read by immunoSEQ multiplex PCR, and TCRdb kept only the in-frame ones, dropping some. The sample contains tens of thousands of clones, around 79% of which appear only once. Described time point: week 23, last vaccination. Each dose delivered 300 ug of mutant IDH1 20-mer peptide subcutaneously with imiquimod. The clonotype originates from a woman aged 40 to 50 with glioma. Some clones in this sample may be carry-over from other donors' samples. This rearrangement joins TRBV5-4 to TRBJ2-2; the D gene is possibly TRBD1 (6 bases). The source was PBMCs, collected from a glioma patient whose treatment included an IDH1 peptide vaccine. The CDR3 nucleotides are TGTGCCAGCAGCTTGTACAGGGCCGGGGAGCTGTTTTTT. The encoded protein is CASSLYRAGELFF.